These 3 T cell receptor beta chains originate from one sample sequenced in a study of cytomegalovirus exposure and HLA in healthy donors. Using immunoSEQ multiplex PCR, the repertoire was profiled, and TCRdb retains in-frame clones only, with some absent. Here the sample spans over 150,000 clones, roughly 90% being singletons. Source material: PBMCs. The receptors here all came from a young man in good health and CMV-seropositive.

V and J are TRBV5-4 and TRBJ2-3; D is unresolved. The V end lost 3 bases, the J end lost 0 bases, and 11 bases lay between the germline ends. This CDR3 contains 15 residues. In germline, CDR1 is SGHNT, CDR2 YYREEE (reference sequence). CDR3 sequence: CASSSETKSTDTQYF. In DNA form, the CDR3 reads TGTGCCAGCAGCTCCGAGACAAAGAGCACAGATACGCAGTATTTT.

The CDR3 nucleotides read TGTGCCAGCAGCTCCAAGGCGGGGACTGGAAACACCATATATTTT. It is translated as CASSSKAGTGNTIYF. The chain has TRBV5-4 and TRBJ1-3; D is undetermined. The V gene's germline CDR1 is SGHNT and CDR2 YYREEE (reference sequence). This CDR3 contains 15 residues. Between the trimmed V and J ends, which lost 3 bases and 2 bases, there was a span of 12 bases. The whole variable domain, filled in from reference TRBV5-4 and TRBJ1-3, reads ETGVTQSPTHLIKTRGQQVTLRCSSQSGHNTVSWYQQALGQGPQFIFQYYREEENGRGNFPPRFSGLQFPNYSSELNVNALELDDSALYLCASSSKAGTGNTIYFGEGSWLTVV.

The chain joins TRBV27 to TRBJ1-5; 8 bases map to TRBD1. V shed 3 bases and J 0 bases; nucleotides not matched to a gene: 1. Germline loops: CDR1 MNHEY, CDR2 SMNVEV (reference sequence). This CDR3 is 15 amino acids long. The CDR3 region is CASSLDRVSNQPQHF. CDR3 in DNA: TGTGCCAGCAGTTTGGACAGGGTTAGCAATCAGCCCCAGCATTTT.